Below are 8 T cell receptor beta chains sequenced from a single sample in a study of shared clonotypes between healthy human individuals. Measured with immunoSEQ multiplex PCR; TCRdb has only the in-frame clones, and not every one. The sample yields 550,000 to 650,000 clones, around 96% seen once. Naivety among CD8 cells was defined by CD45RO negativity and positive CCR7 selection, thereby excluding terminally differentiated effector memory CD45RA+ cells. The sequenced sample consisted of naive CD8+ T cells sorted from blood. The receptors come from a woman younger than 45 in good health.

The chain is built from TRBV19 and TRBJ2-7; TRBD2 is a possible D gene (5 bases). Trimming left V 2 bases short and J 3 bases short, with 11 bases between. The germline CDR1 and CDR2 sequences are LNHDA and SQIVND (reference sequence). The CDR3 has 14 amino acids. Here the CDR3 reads CASSITDSFYEQYF. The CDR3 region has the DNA TGTGCCAGTAGTATAACGGACTCATTCTACGAGCAGTACTTC.

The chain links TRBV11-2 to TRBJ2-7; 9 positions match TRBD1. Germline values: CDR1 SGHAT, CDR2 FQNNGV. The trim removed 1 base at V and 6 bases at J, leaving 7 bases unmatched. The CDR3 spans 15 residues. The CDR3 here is CASSLGPGTGTEQYF. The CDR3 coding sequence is TGTGCCAGCAGCTTAGGCCCCGGGACAGGGACCGAGCAGTACTTC.

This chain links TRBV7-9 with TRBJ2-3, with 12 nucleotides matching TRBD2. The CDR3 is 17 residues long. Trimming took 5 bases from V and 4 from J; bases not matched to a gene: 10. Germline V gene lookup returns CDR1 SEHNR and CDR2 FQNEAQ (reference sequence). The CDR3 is CASSPGPTSGSSDTQYF. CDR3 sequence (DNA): TGTGCCAGCAGCCCCGGACCGACTAGCGGGAGTTCAGATACGCAGTATTTT.

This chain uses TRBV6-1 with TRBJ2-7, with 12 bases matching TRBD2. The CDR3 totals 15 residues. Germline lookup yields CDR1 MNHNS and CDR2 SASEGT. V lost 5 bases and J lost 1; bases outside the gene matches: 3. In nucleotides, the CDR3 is TGTGCCAGCAGTACGGGACTAGCGGGTTCCTACGAGCAGTACTTC. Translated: CASSTGLAGSYEQYF.

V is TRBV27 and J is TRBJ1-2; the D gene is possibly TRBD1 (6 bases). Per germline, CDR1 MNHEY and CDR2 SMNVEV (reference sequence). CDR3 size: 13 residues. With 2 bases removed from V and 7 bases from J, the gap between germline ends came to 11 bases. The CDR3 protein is CASSLETGTGYTF. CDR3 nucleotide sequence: TGTGCCAGCAGTTTAGAAACAGGGACTGGCTACACCTTC.

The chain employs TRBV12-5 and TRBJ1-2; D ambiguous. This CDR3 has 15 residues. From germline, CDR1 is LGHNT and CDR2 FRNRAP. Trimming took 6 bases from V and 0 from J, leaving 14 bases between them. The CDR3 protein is CASGYGGDPNYGYTF. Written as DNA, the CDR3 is TGTGCTAGTGGGTATGGCGGCGATCCTAACTATGGCTACACCTTC.

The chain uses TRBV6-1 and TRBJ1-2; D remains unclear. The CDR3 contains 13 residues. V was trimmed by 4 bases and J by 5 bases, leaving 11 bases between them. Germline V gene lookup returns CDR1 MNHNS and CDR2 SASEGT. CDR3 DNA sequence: TGTGCCAGCAGTGCCCTTCGCGATTATGGCTACACCTTC. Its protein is CASSALRDYGYTF.

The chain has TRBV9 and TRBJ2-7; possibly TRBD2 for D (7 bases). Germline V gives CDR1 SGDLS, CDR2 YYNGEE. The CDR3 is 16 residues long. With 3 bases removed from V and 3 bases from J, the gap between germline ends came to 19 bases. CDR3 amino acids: CASSASLLRGLYEQYF. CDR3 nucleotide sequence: TGTGCCAGCAGCGCCTCTCTTTTGCGGGGGCTCTACGAGCAGTACTTC.